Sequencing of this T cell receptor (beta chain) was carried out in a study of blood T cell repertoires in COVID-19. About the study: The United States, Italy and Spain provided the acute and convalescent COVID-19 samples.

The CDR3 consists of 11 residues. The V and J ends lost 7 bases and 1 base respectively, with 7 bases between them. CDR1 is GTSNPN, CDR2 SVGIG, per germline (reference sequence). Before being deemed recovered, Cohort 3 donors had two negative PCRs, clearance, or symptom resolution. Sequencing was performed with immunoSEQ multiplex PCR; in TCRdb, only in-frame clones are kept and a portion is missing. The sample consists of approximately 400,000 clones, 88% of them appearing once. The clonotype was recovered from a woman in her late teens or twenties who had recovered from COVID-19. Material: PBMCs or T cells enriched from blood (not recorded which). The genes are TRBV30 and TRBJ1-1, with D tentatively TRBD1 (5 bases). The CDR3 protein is CASRGNTEAFF. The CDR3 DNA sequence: TGTGCCTCAAGGGGGAACACTGAAGCTTTCTTT.